This TCR beta chain was recorded in a study of blood T cells in healthy people across ages. Per the germline V gene, CDR1 is KGHSH and CDR2 is LQKENI. Trimming removed 6 bases from V and 8 bases from J, with 11 bases in between. The CDR3 sequence is 12 residues long. A second PCR, run for roughly 7 to 12 cycles, used a sample-barcoded 5' primer plus a J-beta primer mix. TCRdb re-analysed the 5' RACE reads in MiXCR, keeping a single row per CDR3 protein. The sample has 450,000 to 650,000 distinct CDR3 sequences, approximately 25% seen once. This sample was shared with a second study, whose subject was T cells of mothers and their children. As that study records: Every microgram of extracted RNA entered cDNA synthesis, roughly 1.6 ug per 15 ul.

Sequencing was performed on blood. The genes are TRBV18 and TRBJ2-1, with D perhaps assigned TRBD1 or TRBD2 (5 bases each). The sequence derives from a boy younger than 18 in good health. CDR3 sequence reads: CASSRRGDEQFF. DNA of the CDR3: TGTGCCAGCTCTCGCCGGGGCGATGAGCAGTTCTTC.